The clone carrying this T cell receptor beta chain turned up a few times. This sample was included in a study of shared clonotypes between healthy human individuals. This CDR3 has 13 amino acids. Germline values: CDR1 SGHTA, CDR2 FQGNSA. V was clipped by 2 bases and J by 5 bases, with 9 bases between them. Profiling relied on immunoSEQ multiplex PCR, and the TCRdb table lists in-frame clones only, not all of them. The table shows some 470,000 clones, with about three quarters occurring only once. The sample taken for sequencing was PBMCs. The TCR was taken from a woman aged 40 to 50 in good health. Some clones in this sample may be carry-over from other donors' samples. The gene calls are TRBV7-2 and TRBJ1-1, with a possible D match to TRBD1 (5 bases). Here the CDR3 reads CASSLQGWTEAFF. The CDR3 region has the DNA TGTGCCAGCAGCTTACAGGGTTGGACTGAAGCTTTCTTT.